Listed below are T cell receptor beta chains from one sample, sequenced in a study of blood T cell repertoires in COVID-19. Sequencing used immunoSEQ multiplex PCR; TCRdb keeps in-frame clones, though not all of them. The profile covers 400,000 to 550,000 clones, with more than 85% appearing a single time and over 4% taken by the ten largest. The sequenced sample was peripheral blood. These receptors were obtained from a woman aged 30 to 39 with acute or convalescent COVID-19. The CDR3 runs from the conserved cysteine through the conserved F or W. The D gene is left open where the match is weak. The size of a clone is reported for some rows only, either as once, few or many, or as a class for expanded clones.

len,abundance,d_gene,j_gene,v_gene,CDR3nt,CDR3aa
15,.,.,TRBJ1-4,TRBV12-5,TGTGCTAGTGGTCGGGTCGGCGGAACTAATGAAAAACTGTTTTTT,CASGRVGGTNEKLFF
16,.,TRBD1,TRBJ2-3,TRBV18,TGTGCCAGCTCCCCCCCGGGACAGGCAAAACCAGATACGCAGTATTTT,CASSPPGQAKPDTQYF
15,.,.,TRBJ2-3,TRBV13,TGTGCCAGCAGCTCACGGGCAGGGTTTCCAGATACGCAGTATTTT,CASSSRAGFPDTQYF
13,.,.,TRBJ1-4,TRBV9,TGTGCCAGGGGGGCAGGGTTCAGTGAAAAACTGTTTTTT,CARGAGFSEKLFF
14,.,.,TRBJ1-6,TRBV6-5,TGTGCCAGCAGCTATGGACAGCTTAATTCACCCCTCCACTTT,CASSYGQLNSPLHF
13,.,TRBD2,TRBJ2-1,TRBV29-1,TGCAGCGTTCCGATAGCGGGCTACAATGAGCAGTTCTTC,CSVPIAGYNEQFF
14,.,.,TRBJ1-3,TRBV27,TGTGCCAGCAGCATCGCTGGTCTAGGAAACACCATATATTTT,CASSIAGLGNTIYF
15,.,TRBD1,TRBJ2-2,TRBV6-5,TGTGCCAGCAGTCGGGACAGAGTGAACACCGGGGAGCTGTTTTTT,CASSRDRVNTGELFF
16,.,TRBD2,TRBJ2-1,TRBV18,TGTGCCAGCTCACCCGAGGCGGGGGGAATACACAATGAGCAGTTCTTC,CASSPEAGGIHNEQFF
14,.,TRBD1,TRBJ2-7,TRBV9,TGTGCCAGCAGTGCCGGGACAGGGGGTTACGAGCAGTACTTC,CASSAGTGGYEQYF
12,.,TRBD1,TRBJ2-5,TRBV15,TGTGCCACCAGCAGACAGGGACAGTCGCTTTACTTC,CATSRQGQSLYF
14,.,.,TRBJ1-3,TRBV7-9,TGTGCCAGCAGCTTGTCAGGGATTGGAAACACCATATATTTT,CASSLSGIGNTIYF
18,.,.,TRBJ1-3,TRBV5-6,TGTGCCAGCAGCTTTCAACTCAGCGGAATCGGTAGTTGGAACACCATATATTTT,CASSFQLSGIGSWNTIYF
15,.,TRBD1,TRBJ1-2,TRBV7-8,TGTGCCAGCAGCTTAGCAGCGGGACAGGGGGACGGCTACACCTTC,CASSLAAGQGDGYTF
14,.,.,TRBJ1-2,TRBV2,TGTGCCAGCAGTGAAGCGATAGGACAGCCTGGCTACACCTTC,CASSEAIGQPGYTF
14,.,.,TRBJ2-5,TRBV18,TGTGCCAGCTCACCACCGGCAGGCCAAGAGACCCAGTACTTC,CASSPPAGQETQYF
13,.,.,TRBJ1-5,TRBV6-4,TGTGCCAGCAGAAGCCGACGGGATCAGCCCCAGCATTTT,CASRSRRDQPQHF
15,.,TRBD1,TRBJ1-6,TRBV6-4,TGTGCCAGCAGTGCAGAGGGGGCGCGTTATTCACCCCTCCACTTT,CASSAEGARYSPLHF
15,.,TRBD1,TRBJ2-7,TRBV5-4,TGTGCCAGCAGCTTGGGAAGGGACAGGTTATACGAGCAGTACTTC,CASSLGRDRLYEQYF
17,.,.,TRBJ2-6,TRBV2,TGTGCCAGCAGTGCCGGGACAAAGATCTCTGGGGCCAACGTCCTGACTTTC,CASSAGTKISGANVLTF
15,.,TRBD1,TRBJ1-1,TRBV2,TGTGCCAGCAGTGAAGTGGGACAGGGAGAGACTGAAGCTTTCTTT,CASSEVGQGETEAFF
13,once,.,TRBJ2-7,TRBV29-1,TGCAGCGTGGAGGGCAAAAGCTCCTACGAGCAGTACTTC,CSVEGKSSYEQYF
15,.,TRBD1,TRBJ2-1,TRBV19,TGTGCCAGTAGTTCTACAGGGGAACCCTACAATGAGCAGTTCTTC,CASSSTGEPYNEQFF
16,.,.,TRBJ1-1,TRBV3-1/TRBV3-2,TGTGCCAGCAGCCAAGATCCACCCCCAGGGGACACTGAAGCTTTCTTT,CASSQDPPPGDTEAFF
15,.,.,TRBJ2-5,TRBV7-9,TGTGCCAGCAGTCAATGGTCACAGCTCCAAGAGACCCAGTACTTC,CASSQWSQLQETQYF
14,.,.,TRBJ2-3,TRBV11-1,TGTGCCAGTGGGGACTTGTGGGAAACAGATACGCAGTATTTT,CASGDLWETDTQYF
13,.,.,TRBJ2-3,TRBV9,TGTGCCAGCAGCCCACTCAGGGGTGATACGCAGTATTTT,CASSPLRGDTQYF
17,.,.,TRBJ2-3,TRBV5-8,TGTGCCAGCAGCTTGGGGGGGCGGGGGCCCCTATGGGATACGCAGTATTTT,CASSLGGRGPLWDTQYF